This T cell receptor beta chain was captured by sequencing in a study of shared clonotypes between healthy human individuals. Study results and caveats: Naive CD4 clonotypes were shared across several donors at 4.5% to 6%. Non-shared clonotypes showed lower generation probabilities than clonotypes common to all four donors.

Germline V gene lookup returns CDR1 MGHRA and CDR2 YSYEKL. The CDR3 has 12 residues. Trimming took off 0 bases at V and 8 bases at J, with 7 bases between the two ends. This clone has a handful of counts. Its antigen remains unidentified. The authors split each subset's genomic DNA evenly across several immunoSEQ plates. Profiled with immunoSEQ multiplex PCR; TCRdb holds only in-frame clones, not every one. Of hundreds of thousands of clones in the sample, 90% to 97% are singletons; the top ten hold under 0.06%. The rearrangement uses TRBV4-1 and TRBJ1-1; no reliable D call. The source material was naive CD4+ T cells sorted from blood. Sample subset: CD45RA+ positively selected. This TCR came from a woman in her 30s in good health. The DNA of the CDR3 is TGCGCCAGCAGCCAAGATCGCCGGGAAGCTTTCTTT. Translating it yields CASSQDRREAFF.